This section outlines one T cell receptor (beta chain) sequence together with its context. What it binds is not known. The entry originates in a study of T cells in localized non-small cell lung cancer. Produced via immunoSEQ multiplex PCR; TCRdb's table is partial and in-frame only. This sample has 50,000 to 75,000 clones, with 70% to 90% found just once. V was clipped by 4 bases and J by 9 bases, with 22 bases between them. Germline assignment: CDR1 MGHRA and CDR2 YSYEKL. The CDR3 is 16 amino acids. Study-wide results and caveats: Appearances in adjacent lung were noted for a median approximately 52 of the top 100 tumor clones. There was an association of higher blood T cell density with longer overall survival. Sequencing, confined to only one tumor region, leaves heterogeneity possible. Maximal T cell clonality occurred in uninvolved adjacent lung, with tumor ranking below it.

This specimen was peripheral blood, taken before any cancer treatment. This TCR was sampled from a man aged 35 to 70 with stage I squamous cell lung carcinoma. The chain links TRBV4-1 to TRBJ2-1, with a possible D match to TRBD1 (6 bases). The CDR3 sequence is CASSPSGTQGNGEQFF. The DNA for the CDR3 is TGCGCCAGCAGCCCTTCTGGGACCCAGGGGAATGGTGAGCAGTTCTTC.